This T cell receptor beta chain appears in the sequencing data of a study of spatial heterogeneity in lung cancer. This clonotype was seen repeatedly, ten times or more. Its target is unknown. Study outcomes and limitations: Ubiquitous expanded tumor TCRs appeared in blood more at resection than follow-up.

A unique molecular identifier was carried by every single TCR cDNA molecule. MiXCR, applied by TCRdb to the 5' RACE reads, yields one record per CDR3 protein. Here the sample spans some 11,000 distinct CDR3 sequences, around 15% being singletons. J lost 4 bases, V lost 4 bases, and 7 bases had no gene match. The germline V gene encodes CDR1 LNHDA and CDR2 SQIVND (reference sequence). The CDR3 consists of 14 residues. The time point denotes: sample taken at primary tumor resection. No cells were sorted before sequencing. The whole RNA sequenced was extracted from tumor, nontumor lung or frozen PBMC. Sample: PBMCs, taken at surgery. This clonotype was sampled from a female donor with early-stage non-small cell lung cancer. The chain has TRBV19 and TRBJ2-7, with TRBD1 matching over 7 bases. Here the CDR3 DNA reads TGTGCCAGTAGTACCCGGGACAGACTTTACGAGCAGTACTTC. As protein: CASSTRDRLYEQYF.